The rows below give T cell receptor beta chains drawn from one sample of a study of T cells in Graves' hyperthyroidism and ophthalmopathy. In TCRdb, the multiplex PCR reads were re-called with MiXCR into one record per CDR3 protein. The sample lists around 450,000 distinct CDR3 sequences, approximately 13% seen once, with 5% to 6% in the top ten. Sequencing was carried out using blood. The receptors were sampled from a woman between 18 and 29 years old with Graves' hyperthyroidism. CDR3s include the opening cysteine and the closing phenylalanine or tryptophan. The D gene is left open where the match is weak. Rows give clone size only sometimes, using once, few, many, or a class for an expanded clone.

abundance	d_gene	j_gene	v_gene	CDR3nt	CDR3aa
many	NA	TRBJ2-7	TRBV28	TGTGCCAGCAATTCCCTGGTCCGCAGGGTGGACGAGCAGTACTTC	CASNSLVRRVDEQYF
many	TRBD2	TRBJ2-3	TRBV19	TGTGCCAGTACCACGCCCCTCTTCAGCGGGAGGGACACAGATACGCAGTATTTT	CASTTPLFSGRDTDTQYF
many	NA	TRBJ2-1	TRBV5-1	TGCGCCAGCAGCGAGGGCTTCACCTACAATGAGCAGTTCTTC	CASSEGFTYNEQFF
NA	NA	TRBJ2-7	TRBV9	TGTGCCAGCAGCGTGGGGCAGTCCTACGAGCAGTACTTC	CASSVGQSYEQYF
many	TRBD1	TRBJ1-4	TRBV6-2/TRBV6-3	TGTGCCAGCAGTTACTCGTCTTGGACAGGGGTCGAAAAACTGTTTTTT	CASSYSSWTGVEKLFF
NA	NA	TRBJ2-7	TRBV11-2	TGTGCCAGCAGCTTGGATATCGGGGTGGGCGAGCAGTACTTC	CASSLDIGVGEQYF
NA	NA	TRBJ1-5	TRBV10-2	TGCGCCAGCAGTGACCACCACACGAATCAGCCCCAGCATTTT	CASSDHHTNQPQHF
many	NA	TRBJ2-7	TRBV11-2	TGTGCCAGCAGCTTGGAAGGGGGGACTTTCTCCTACGAGCAGTACTTC	CASSLEGGTFSYEQYF
few	TRBD1	TRBJ1-6	TRBV19	TGTGCCAGTAGTAGTTCGGGACAGGTCTATAATTCACCCCTCCACTTT	CASSSSGQVYNSPLHF
many	TRBD1	TRBJ2-7	TRBV5-1	TGCGCCAGCAGCATGACAGGGGGTATCTACGAGCAGTACTTC	CASSMTGGIYEQYF
many	TRBD1	TRBJ2-7	TRBV30	TGTGCCTGGAATTCACCGGGACAGGTAGCCTACGAGCAGTACTTC	CAWNSPGQVAYEQYF
many	NA	TRBJ1-2	TRBV6-2/TRBV6-3	TGTGCCAGCAGTTTCAAGTCGGGGAACTATGGCTACACCTTC	CASSFKSGNYGYTF
many	TRBD1	TRBJ1-4	TRBV12-3/TRBV12-4	TGTGCCAGCAGTTTAGTACCGGGACAGGGAGATGAAAAACTGTTTTTT	CASSLVPGQGDEKLFF
NA	NA	TRBJ1-3	TRBV3-1	TGTGCCAGCAGGAACAGGGATATCAGCTCTGGAAACACCATATATTTT	CASRNRDISSGNTIYF
many	TRBD2	TRBJ2-7	TRBV11-2	TGTGCCAGCAGCTTAGAGCCTAGCGGCTACGAGCAGTACTTC	CASSLEPSGYEQYF
few	NA	TRBJ2-1	TRBV28	TGTGCCAGCAGTGCCCATAGGGGGTCAAGCTCCTACGAGCAGTTCTTC	CASSAHRGSSSYEQFF
many	NA	TRBJ1-2	TRBV6-1	TGTGCCAGCAGGGAGACTGCCCTCTATGGCTACACCTTC	CASRETALYGYTF
many	NA	TRBJ2-5	TRBV20-1	TGCAGTGCTCCACCTATCCGACGGAACCAAGAGACCCAGTACTTC	CSAPPIRRNQETQYF
many	NA	TRBJ1-2	TRBV28	TGTGCCAGCAGTTTATATAGGCAAGCCTATGGCTACACCTTC	CASSLYRQAYGYTF
few	NA	TRBJ2-5	TRBV20-1	TGCAGTGCTAGGGACCGGGACTCCCAGTACTTC	CSARDRDSQYF
many	TRBD1	TRBJ1-2	TRBV12-3/TRBV12-4	TGTGCCAGCACCTCTTGGAGGGACAGCTCAAGCTATGGCTACACCTTC	CASTSWRDSSSYGYTF
few	NA	TRBJ2-6	TRBV30	TGTGCCTGGAGTGTGACGGTTGGGGCCAACGTCCTGACTTTC	CAWSVTVGANVLTF
few	NA	TRBJ2-1	TRBV28	TGTGCCAGCAGTTTCCTAGCTCCCAATGAGCAGTTCTTC	CASSFLAPNEQFF
many	NA	TRBJ2-1	TRBV2	TGTGCCAGCAGTGATCCTGGCTCCGATGAGCAGTTCTTC	CASSDPGSDEQFF
few	NA	TRBJ2-3	TRBV7-9	TGTGCCAGCAGCCCCGGGCAGGGCGGTCGTACAGATACGCAGTATTTT	CASSPGQGGRTDTQYF
many	TRBD2	TRBJ2-7	TRBV2	TGTGCCAGACGAGGGGAGAGTAGCGGGACCAGCTCCTACGAGCAGTACTTC	CARRGESSGTSSYEQYF
many	NA	TRBJ2-2	TRBV12-3/TRBV12-4	TGTGCCAGCAGTTTATCCGAGTCTGGGGAGCTGTTTTTT	CASSLSESGELFF
many	NA	TRBJ2-7	TRBV7-3	TGTGCCAGCAGCCCATATGTCGGAGCCGAGCAGTACTTC	CASSPYVGAEQYF
many	NA	TRBJ2-1	TRBV30	TGTGCCTGGAGTGGACAGATCGACAATGAGCAGTTCTTC	CAWSGQIDNEQFF
many	NA	TRBJ1-2	TRBV6-1	TGTGCCAGCAGTGGTAGGGGGGGCGCTTATGGCTACACCTTC	CASSGRGGAYGYTF
many	NA	TRBJ1-5	TRBV28	TGTGCCAGCAGTTTGTGGAGGGAGAATAGCAATCAGCCCCAGCATTTT	CASSLWRENSNQPQHF
NA	NA	TRBJ2-1	TRBV6-5	TGTGCCAGCAGTTACTCCCCTCGGCGGCGGGACCCTCCCTATGAGCAGTTCTTC	CASSYSPRRRDPPYEQFF
many	NA	TRBJ1-5	TRBV28	TGTGCCAGCAGACTGCTTAGCAATCAGCCCCAGCATTTT	CASRLLSNQPQHF
many	NA	TRBJ2-1	TRBV7-3	TGTGCCAGCAGCCAATCGGAGGGAGCGGGCAATGAGCAGTTCTTC	CASSQSEGAGNEQFF
many	TRBD1	TRBJ1-4	TRBV20-1	TGCAGTGCCGATGTACTACAGGGGAATGAGGATGAAAAACTGTTTTTT	CSADVLQGNEDEKLFF
NA	TRBD2	TRBJ2-4	TRBV20-1	TGCAGTGCTAGCCGGCCAGCGGGAGGGCCCAAAAACATTCAGTACTTC	CSASRPAGGPKNIQYF
once	NA	TRBJ1-2	TRBV19	TGTGCCAGTAGTGCAACCGGGGAGCTCTTACGCTACACCTTC	CASSATGELLRYTF
NA	TRBD1	TRBJ2-7	TRBV30	TGTGCCCGGACAGGACAGGACTACGAGCAGTACTTC	CARTGQDYEQYF
NA	NA	TRBJ2-3	TRBV7-2	TGTGCCAGCAGCCAAAGTCTTCGTCCAGATACGCAGTATTTT	CASSQSLRPDTQYF
few	TRBD2	TRBJ2-7	TRBV11-2	TGTGCCAGCAGCTTAGGGGGAACTAGCGGGAGGGGTATTGTCTACGAGCAGTACTTC	CASSLGGTSGRGIVYEQYF
many	NA	TRBJ1-3	TRBV30	TGTGCCCGCGCATCTGGAAACACCATATATTTT	CARASGNTIYF
many	NA	TRBJ1-2	TRBV7-9	TGTGCCAGCAGCATCCCAGGGATACCTAACTATGGCTACACCTTC	CASSIPGIPNYGYTF
NA	NA	TRBJ1-2	TRBV6-2/TRBV6-3	TGTGCCAGCAGTTACCAGCCCCTTCGCGGCTACACCTTC	CASSYQPLRGYTF
many	TRBD1	TRBJ1-6	TRBV28	TGTGCCAGCAGCCGAGGACAGGGGGCTCCTAATTCACCCCTCCACTTT	CASSRGQGAPNSPLHF
few	NA	TRBJ1-1	TRBV4-1	TGCGCCAGCAGCCAAGATGAGGGGAGCACTGAAGCTTTCTTT	CASSQDEGSTEAFF
NA	TRBD2	TRBJ2-1	TRBV4-2	TGTGCCAGCAGCCAGTATGCGGGAGGGGCCCGTGAGCAGTTCTTC	CASSQYAGGAREQFF
NA	TRBD1	TRBJ1-4	TRBV7-9	TGTGCCAGCAGCTCGGGCCCAGGGGGCAGGGAAAAACTGTTTTTT	CASSSGPGGREKLFF
many	TRBD1	TRBJ1-3	TRBV5-1	TGCGCCAGCAGCATAGGGACAGAAGGAAACACCATATATTTT	CASSIGTEGNTIYF
few	NA	TRBJ2-2	TRBV3-1	TGTGCCAGCGGCAAACGGGGGAGTGCCGGGGAGCTGTTTTTT	CASGKRGSAGELFF
many	NA	TRBJ1-5	TRBV11-2	TGTGCCAGCAGCTCTGGGGGAGGGCTTCAGCCCCAGCATTTT	CASSSGGGLQPQHF
NA	NA	TRBJ2-3	TRBV10-3	TGTGCCATCATGGTTACAGATGCGCAGTATTTT	CAIMVTDAQYF
many	NA	TRBJ2-7	TRBV7-9	TGTGCCAGCAGCTTAGGGTCTAGCGAATCCTACGAGCAGTACTTC	CASSLGSSESYEQYF
many	NA	TRBJ1-2	TRBV11-2	TGTGCCAGCAGCTTAGGACCGGAATATGGCTACACCTTC	CASSLGPEYGYTF
few	TRBD1	TRBJ1-5	TRBV6-2/TRBV6-3	TGTGCCAGCAGAACGGGACAGGGTCGGCGCAATCAGCCCCAGCATTTT	CASRTGQGRRNQPQHF
many	NA	TRBJ2-7	TRBV7-6	TGTGCCAGCAGCTTAAGGTTCGAATACGAGCAGTACTTC	CASSLRFEYEQYF